This T cell receptor beta chain was profiled in a study of cytomegalovirus exposure and HLA in healthy donors. The primer mix had 60 Vbeta and 13 Jbeta primers. Assay: immunoSEQ multiplex PCR; the TCRdb copy retains only in-frame clones and omits some. Of around 210,000 clones listed, around 77% are singletons. This clonotype was obtained from a woman aged 25 to 45 in good health and CMV-seronegative. The material sequenced was PBMCs.

The CDR3 reads CAWSTQGWDTEAFF. CDR3 coding DNA: TGTGCCTGGAGCACGCAGGGGTGGGACACTGAAGCTTTCTTT. V usage is TRBV30 and J usage is TRBJ1-1; a possible D gene is TRBD1 (6 bases). V gave up 3 bases and J gave up 3 bases, with 14 bases separating them. CDR3 length: 14 amino acids. Germline V gives CDR1 GTSNPN, CDR2 SVGIG (reference sequence).